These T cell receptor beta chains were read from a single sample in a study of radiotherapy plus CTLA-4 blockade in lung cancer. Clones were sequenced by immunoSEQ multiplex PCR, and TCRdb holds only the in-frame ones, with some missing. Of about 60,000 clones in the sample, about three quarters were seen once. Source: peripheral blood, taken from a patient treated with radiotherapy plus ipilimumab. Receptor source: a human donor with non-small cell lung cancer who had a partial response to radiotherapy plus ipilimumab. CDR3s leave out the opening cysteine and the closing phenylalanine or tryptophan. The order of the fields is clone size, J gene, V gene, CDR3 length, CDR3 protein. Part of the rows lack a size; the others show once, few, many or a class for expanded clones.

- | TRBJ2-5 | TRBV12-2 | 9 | ASRLAGGEY
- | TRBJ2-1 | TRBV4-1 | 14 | ASSQVGGGHHNEQF
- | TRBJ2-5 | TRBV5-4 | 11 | ASSFRGGETQY
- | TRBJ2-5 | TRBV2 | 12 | ASSELGGGETQY
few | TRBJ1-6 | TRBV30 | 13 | AWSVRQTGDSPLH
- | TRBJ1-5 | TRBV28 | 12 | ASSRGEGNQPQH
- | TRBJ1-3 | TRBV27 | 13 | ASSLGTGAGNTIY
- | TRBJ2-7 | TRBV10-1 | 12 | ASILPGHRYEQY
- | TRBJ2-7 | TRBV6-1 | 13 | ASRDRGRNSYEQY
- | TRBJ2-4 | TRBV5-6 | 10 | ASSLPQDIQY
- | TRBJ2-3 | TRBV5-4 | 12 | ASSTGTATDTQY
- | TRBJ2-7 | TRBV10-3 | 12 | AIADGPGSYEQY
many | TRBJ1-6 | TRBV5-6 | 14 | ASSPQLGTGDSPLH
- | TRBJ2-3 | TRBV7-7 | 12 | ASSPTGDPNTQY
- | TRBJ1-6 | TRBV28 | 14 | ASSTWTGGYNSPLH
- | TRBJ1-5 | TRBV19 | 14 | ASSDLQGVNAQPQH
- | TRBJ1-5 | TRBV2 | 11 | ASHVGGGQPQH
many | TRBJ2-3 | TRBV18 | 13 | ASSPPDSGTDTQY
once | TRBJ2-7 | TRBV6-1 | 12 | ASRRGQGHYEQY
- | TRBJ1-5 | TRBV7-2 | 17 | ASSLVTGTGILSNQPQH
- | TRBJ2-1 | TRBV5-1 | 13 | ASSEPGTSVDEQF
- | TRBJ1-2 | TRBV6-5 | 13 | ASSYSGGINYGYT
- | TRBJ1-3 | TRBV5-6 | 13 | ASSWTGGAGDTIY
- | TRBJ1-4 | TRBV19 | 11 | ASSGQGREKLF
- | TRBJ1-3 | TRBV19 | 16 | ASSIGAGDSSSGNTIY
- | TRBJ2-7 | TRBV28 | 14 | ASGTSGGAPSYEQY
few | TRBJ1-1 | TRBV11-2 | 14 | ASSPRLTELNTEAF
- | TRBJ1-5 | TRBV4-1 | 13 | ASSPQEGSGQPQH
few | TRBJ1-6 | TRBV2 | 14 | ASSDLSGQGNSPLH
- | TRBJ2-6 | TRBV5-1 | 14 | ASSWGQGSGANVLT
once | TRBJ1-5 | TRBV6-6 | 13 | ASSHGDSPGGPQH
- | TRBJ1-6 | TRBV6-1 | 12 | ASSPGQGSSPLH
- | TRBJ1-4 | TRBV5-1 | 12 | ASSPGFSNEKLF
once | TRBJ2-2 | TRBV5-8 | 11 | ASSLEARGELF
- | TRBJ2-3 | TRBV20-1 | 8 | SATAGTQY
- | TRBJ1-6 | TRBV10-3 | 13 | AISITGTGNSPLH
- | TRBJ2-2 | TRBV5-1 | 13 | ASSGGGARTGELF
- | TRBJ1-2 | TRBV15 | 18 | ATSRDRGEGRGASNYGYT
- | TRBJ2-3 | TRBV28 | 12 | ASGGQGSTDTQY
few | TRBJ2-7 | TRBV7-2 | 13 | ASSSSGTGVDEQY
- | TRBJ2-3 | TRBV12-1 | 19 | ASSHHKLTSGGVTSTDTQY
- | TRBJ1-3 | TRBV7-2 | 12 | ASGIQGSGNTIY
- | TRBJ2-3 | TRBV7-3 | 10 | ASSLSLGTQY
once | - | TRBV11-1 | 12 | ASSSVGANYEQY
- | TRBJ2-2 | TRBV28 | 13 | ASSLRQGLTGELF
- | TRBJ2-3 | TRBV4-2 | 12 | ASSQSTQGDTQY
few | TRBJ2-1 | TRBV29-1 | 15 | SVAGTSGWSSYNEQF
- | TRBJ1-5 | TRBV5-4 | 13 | ASSLGVGPNQPQH
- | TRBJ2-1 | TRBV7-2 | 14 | ASSLRGGALYNEQF
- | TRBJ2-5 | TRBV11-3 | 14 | ASSFGTGRYQETQY
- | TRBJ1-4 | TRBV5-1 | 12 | ASSLRGTSEKLF
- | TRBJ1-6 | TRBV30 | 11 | AWREQGGSPLH
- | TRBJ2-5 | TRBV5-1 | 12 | ASSLGTLQETQY
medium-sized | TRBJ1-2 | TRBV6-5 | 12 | ASSYSRQNYGYT
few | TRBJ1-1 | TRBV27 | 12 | ASSVEGGGTEAF